These 31 T cell receptor beta chains originate from one sample sequenced in a study of T cells after yellow fever vaccination. TCRdb called the 5' RACE reads again in MiXCR, with one record for every CDR3 protein. The table records some 560,000 distinct CDR3 sequences, 17% of them present only once. This specimen was PBMCs, taken more than 4 days after the first yellow fever vaccination. The source of these receptors is a young man who received the YFV17D yellow fever vaccine.

Comments on this clonotype: The CDR3 does not close with the conserved phenylalanine or tryptophan, likely indicating a read error. V is TRBV18 and J is TRBJ1-1; 7 bases map to TRBD1. CDR3 size: 16 residues. Germline V lookup: CDR1 KGHSH, CDR2 LQKENI. The V segment lost 3 bases and the J segment 5 bases; nucleotides outside the gene matches: 12. The CDR3 protein is CASSPYDLTGWTEAFC. CDR3 sequence (DNA): TGTGCCAGCTCACCTTACGACTTGACAGGGTGGACTGAAGCTTTCTGT.

The chain joins TRBV12-5 to TRBJ2-3; D gene uncertain. V was pared by 1 base and J by 4 bases, with 15 bases between. This CDR3 has 16 amino acids. CDR1 is LGHNT and CDR2 is FRNRAP in the germline V gene. CDR3 loop: CASGLDSALSADTQYF. The CDR3 bases are TGTGCTAGTGGTTTGGACTCAGCATTGTCAGCAGATACGCAGTATTTT.

This chain joins TRBV12-3 or TRBV12-4 and TRBJ1-5; maybe TRBD1 (5 bases). V was clipped by 5 bases and J by 6 bases, with 20 bases between them. The CDR3 is 16 residues long. CDR3 coding DNA: TGTGCCAGCAGTCCGTGGGCGGGGGGTATCGGTCAGCCCCAGCATTTT. This gives the protein CASSPWAGGIGQPQHF.

In this sample, this clonotype turned up a few times. This chain connects TRBV12-3 or TRBV12-4 to TRBJ2-7, with 9 bases that match TRBD2. The CDR3 length is 14 residues. V trimming: 3 bases; J trimming: 6 bases; junction bases outside the gene matches: 6. The CDR3 loop is CASSFGLAGTEQYF. For the CDR3, the DNA is TGTGCCAGCAGTTTTGGGCTAGCGGGGACCGAGCAGTACTTC.

The chain joins TRBV5-6 to TRBJ1-2; tentatively, D is TRBD1 (6 bases). Trimming pared 9 bases from V and 8 bases from J, leaving 23 bases between. This CDR3 contains 14 residues. Germline lookup yields CDR1 SGHDT and CDR2 YYEEEE. The CDR3 DNA sequence: TGTGCCACGCGCGGTAGGGGGAAGGAAGAAGGCTACACCTTC. This codes for CATRGRGKEEGYTF.

This clonotype has more than one count but fewer than ten. J is TRBJ2-5 and V is TRBV20-1; 8 bases are a match to TRBD2. Germline V gene data show CDR1 as DFQATT and CDR2 as SNEGSKA (reference sequence). The junction had 7 bases not matched to a gene; V was cut back by 3 bases and J by 10 bases. The length of the CDR3 is 12 residues. The CDR3: CSASGGVEGQYF. In DNA, the CDR3 is TGCAGTGCTAGCGGGGGGGTTGAGGGCCAGTACTTC.

The chain has TRBV5-6 and TRBJ1-5; the D is unclear. V lost 4 bases to trimming and J lost 3 bases, with 5 bases between them. The CDR3 consists of 12 residues. Germline V gives CDR1 SGHDT, CDR2 YYEEEE. This CDR3 reads CASSRTNQPQHF. In DNA form, the CDR3 reads TGTGCCAGCAGCCGGACCAATCAGCCCCAGCATTTT.

V is TRBV20-1 and J is TRBJ1-2; D remains ambiguous. CDR3 length: 11 amino acids. The germline V and J ends were trimmed by 0 bases and 6 bases, with 5 bases remaining between them. Looked up from germline, CDR1 is DFQATT and CDR2 is SNEGSKA (reference sequence). CDR3 in amino acids: CSARDRNGYTF. The CDR3 DNA is TGCAGTGCTAGAGATCGAAATGGCTACACCTTC.

This clonotype was picked up many times. This sequence joins TRBV4-1 and TRBJ1-2, with 7 bases fitting TRBD1. The V and J ends lost 4 bases and 6 bases, in that order; junction bases with no gene match: 5. The CDR3 length is 13 residues. Germline V gene lookup returns CDR1 MGHRA and CDR2 YSYEKL. CDR3 coding DNA: TGCGCCAGCAGCCTCGGGACAGCTGATGGCTACACCTTC. Its protein is CASSLGTADGYTF.

The V call is TRBV2, the J call TRBJ2-7, with D perhaps given as TRBD1 or TRBD2 (5 bases each). The V gene's germline CDR1 is SNHLY and CDR2 FYNNEI. The length of the CDR3 is 12 residues. V dropped 6 bases and J dropped 12 bases, with 18 bases sitting between them. CDR3: CASSRDEAMGYF. Written as DNA, the CDR3 is TGTGCCAGCAGCAGGGACGAGGCGATGGGGTACTTC.

The V and J genes are TRBV6-2 or TRBV6-3 and TRBJ2-3, with TRBD1 matching 7 bases. Germline CDR1 is MNHEY and CDR2 is SVGEGT. Germline trimming cut 6 bases from V and 6 bases from J; bases unmatched to any gene: 9. This CDR3 has 14 residues. CDR3 loop: CASSEQGSVDTQYF. The CDR3 DNA is TGTGCCAGCAGCGAACAGGGGAGCGTGGATACGCAGTATTTT.

This clonotype was seen a handful of times. This chain uses TRBV6-1 with TRBJ1-2; 9 bases are a match to TRBD1. The CDR3 is 15 amino acids. Looked up from germline, CDR1 is MNHNS and CDR2 is SASEGT. J was trimmed by 4 bases and V by 5 bases; bases with no gene match: 8. This CDR3 reads CASSTGGTWVYGYTF. In nucleotides, the CDR3 is TGTGCCAGCAGTACAGGGGGCACCTGGGTCTATGGCTACACCTTC.

This clonotype was seen a single time. V is TRBV12-3 or TRBV12-4 and J is TRBJ2-1, with 12 bases identical to TRBD2. V was clipped by 5 bases and J by 10 bases; unmatched bases: 9. The CDR3 length is 15 residues. CDR3 DNA sequence: TGTGCCAGCAGTCCCCTACTAGCGGGGGGCAGGGAGCAGTTCTTC. Its protein product is CASSPLLAGGREQFF.

A remark on this clonotype: Relative to the germline gene, one junction end is altered; a read error may explain this. The rearrangement joins TRBV11-3 to TRBJ2-2; D possibly uses TRBD1 or TRBD2 (5 bases each). The CDR3 extends over 16 amino acids. Germline V gene data show CDR1 as SGHNT and CDR2 as YENEEA. CDR3 loop: CASNLDPGRSAGELFF. The DNA of the CDR3 is TGTGCCAGCAACTTAGATCCGGGACGATCCGCCGGGGAGCTGTTTTTT.

This clonotype appeared a few times. The chain uses TRBV9 and TRBJ2-7; TRBD1 is a possible D gene (6 bases). The CDR3 has 13 amino acids. V lost 3 bases and J lost 5, with 12 bases in between. The germline CDR1 and CDR2 sequences are SGDLS and YYNGEE. The CDR3 DNA follows: TGTGCCAGCAGCGGCAGGGGAAGGAACGAGCAGTACTTC. Translated: CASSGRGRNEQYF.

V and J are TRBV5-1 and TRBJ2-2; the D call may be TRBD1 or TRBD2 (5 bases each). This CDR3 spans 16 amino acids. Per the germline V gene, CDR1 is SGHRS and CDR2 is YFSETQ. The V and J ends lost 0 bases and 0 bases respectively, with 9 bases between them. CDR3: CASSLGRGANTGELFF. CDR3 in DNA: TGCGCCAGCAGCTTGGGGCGAGGGGCGAACACCGGGGAGCTGTTTTTT.

V and J are TRBV6-5 and TRBJ2-3; perhaps D is TRBD1 or TRBD2 (6 bases each). Germline loops: CDR1 MNHEY, CDR2 SVGAGI. The CDR3 runs to 18 residues. The V end lost 2 bases, the J end lost 0 bases, and 18 bases lay between the germline ends. The CDR3 protein is CASSYPGGGRSSTDTQYF. CDR3 DNA: TGTGCCAGCAGTTACCCAGGAGGGGGGCGGAGCAGCACAGATACGCAGTATTTT.

Only a few counts were recorded for this clonotype. The chain links TRBV28 to TRBJ1-5; 8 positions match TRBD1. From germline, CDR1 is MDHEN and CDR2 SYDVKM. This CDR3 comprises 16 residues. The V segment lost 4 bases and the J segment 4 bases; nucleotides outside the gene matches: 9. The CDR3 region is CASSWGDRGENQPQHF. In DNA, the CDR3 is TGTGCCAGCAGTTGGGGTGACAGGGGCGAGAATCAGCCCCAGCATTTT.

In this sample, this clonotype turned up many times. The V call is TRBV6-5, the J call TRBJ2-5; tentatively, D is TRBD2 (6 bases). Germline CDR1 MNHEY, CDR2 SVGAGI. There are 16 residues in the CDR3. The V and J ends lost 2 bases and 0 bases respectively, with 13 bases between them. In DNA, the CDR3 is TGTGCCAGCAGTTACCGTCGGGGGAGCCACCAAGAGACCCAGTACTTC. This translates into CASSYRRGSHQETQYF.

This chain uses TRBV24-1 with TRBJ2-1, with D tentatively TRBD2 (6 bases). The ends were cut back, 6 bases at V and 3 bases at J, with 11 bases in the middle. The germline gives CDR1 KGHDR, CDR2 SFDVKD. CDR3 length: 14 residues. The chain's CDR3 is CATSRAGVYNEQFF. The CDR3 region has the DNA TGTGCCACCAGTCGAGCGGGCGTCTACAATGAGCAGTTCTTC.

V is TRBV27 and J is TRBJ2-3; D perhaps matches TRBD2 (7 bases). V lost 7 bases and J lost 4, with 18 bases in between. The CDR3 runs to 15 residues. Germline V gene data show CDR1 as MNHEY and CDR2 as SMNVEV (reference sequence). This CDR3 reads CASTVGGGLADTQYF. The CDR3 DNA sequence: TGTGCCAGCACCGTGGGGGGGGGCTTGGCAGATACGCAGTATTTT.

This clonotype was seen only a few times. This chain links TRBV7-8 with TRBJ1-2; possible D gene TRBD1, 6 bases. In germline, CDR1 is SGHVS, CDR2 FQNEAQ. V was pared by 4 bases and J by 5 bases, with 17 bases between. The length of the CDR3 is 15 residues. CDR3 residues: CASSSRTVHLYGYTF. Here the CDR3 DNA reads TGTGCCAGCAGCTCCAGGACAGTGCACCTTTATGGCTACACCTTC.

This clonotype was counted a few times. The V gene is TRBV15, the J gene TRBJ2-7; 11 bases agree with TRBD1. CDR3 length: 16 residues. J was trimmed by 3 bases and V by 0 bases; bases with no gene match: 4. Germline lookup yields CDR1 LNHNV and CDR2 YYDKDF (reference sequence). The CDR3 loop reads CATSRDAGTGGYEQYF. DNA of the CDR3: TGTGCCACCAGCAGAGACGCCGGGACAGGGGGCTACGAGCAGTACTTC.

In its sample, this clonotype was seen a few times. This sequence joins TRBV6-2 or TRBV6-3 and TRBJ1-1, with D maybe TRBD1 (5 bases). CDR1 MNHEY and CDR2 SVGEGT come from the germline V gene. V was pared by 2 bases and J by 1 base, with 14 bases between. This CDR3 is 16 amino acids long. The CDR3 sequence: CASSYPEGRGNTEAFF. The CDR3, as DNA: TGTGCCAGCAGTTACCCCGAGGGGAGGGGGAACACTGAAGCTTTCTTT.

This chain joins TRBV18 and TRBJ2-7; 13 bases map to TRBD2. This CDR3 is built from 15 residues. Trimming took 2 bases from V and 6 from J; bases not matched to a gene: 4. Germline V gives CDR1 KGHSH, CDR2 LQKENI. The chain's CDR3 is CASSPAGLAGAEQYF. CDR3 nucleotides: TGTGCCAGCTCACCAGCCGGACTAGCGGGGGCCGAGCAGTACTTC.

The gene calls are TRBV10-3 and TRBJ1-2; D gene ambiguous. The CDR3 consists of 15 residues. The germline V gene has CDR1 ENHRY and CDR2 SYGVKD. V lost 2 bases and J 4 bases, leaving 14 bases between the germline ends. The CDR3 is CAISETSSGSYGYTF. In DNA, the CDR3 is TGTGCCATCAGTGAGACCTCATCCGGGAGCTATGGCTACACCTTC.

In this sample, this clonotype turned up a few times. The chain has TRBV20-1 and TRBJ1-5; TRBD1 might be the D (5 bases). The ends were cut back, 7 bases at V and 4 bases at J, with 11 bases in the middle. Germline V gives CDR1 DFQATT, CDR2 SNEGSKA (reference sequence). The CDR3 extends over 12 amino acids. The CDR3 sequence: CSGRDGNQPQHF. The CDR3 region has the DNA TGCAGTGGCCGGGACGGGAATCAGCCCCAGCATTTT.

The chain is built from TRBV2 and TRBJ2-3; weak D call: TRBD1 (6 bases). Trimming removed 6 bases at V and 0 bases at J, with 16 bases between. Germline CDR1 is SNHLY and CDR2 is FYNNEI. CDR3 size: 16 residues. CDR3 residues: CASRSDSTTSTDTQYF. CDR3 sequence (DNA): TGTGCCAGCAGATCGGACAGTACCACTAGCACAGATACGCAGTATTTT.

CDR3: CSARDPGAHTEAFF. CDR3 nucleotide sequence: TGCAGTGCTAGGGACCCCGGGGCTCACACTGAAGCTTTCTTT. This chain joins TRBV20-1 and TRBJ1-1; tentatively, D is TRBD1 (5 bases). Trimming left V 3 bases short and J 3 bases short, with 14 bases between. Germline-derived CDR1 and CDR2 are DFQATT and SNEGSKA (reference sequence). This CDR3 comprises 14 residues.

The V call is TRBV18, the J call TRBJ1-5; TRBD1 agrees at 8 bases. Germline CDR1 is KGHSH and CDR2 is LQKENI. The junction had 7 bases not matched to a gene; V was cut back by 2 bases and J by 4 bases. The CDR3 is 16 amino acids. The CDR3 protein is CASSPEQGADNQPQHF. Here the CDR3 DNA reads TGTGCCAGCTCACCAGAGCAGGGGGCAGATAATCAGCCCCAGCATTTT.

The sample holds a few counts of this clonotype. The CDR3 spells CSVVTYQETQYF. The CDR3 DNA sequence: TGCAGCGTTGTCACTTATCAGGAGACCCAGTACTTC. The chain couples TRBV29-1 to TRBJ2-5; D unclear. The CDR3 has 12 residues. Germline V gene data show CDR1 as SQVTM and CDR2 as ANQGSEA. V lost 4 bases and J lost 5, with 11 bases in between.